The 20 T cell receptor beta chains reported below all come from one sample, sequenced in a study of blood T cell repertoires in COVID-19. Using immunoSEQ multiplex PCR, the repertoire was profiled, and TCRdb retains in-frame clones only, with some absent. The sample holds fewer than 350,000 clones, approximately 85% seen once. The sample comprised peripheral blood. The receptors were gathered from a human donor in a cohort sampled during active COVID-19.

The chain links TRBV4-1 to TRBJ1-2, with 8 bases aligning to TRBD1. The length of the CDR3 is 16 residues. Germline CDR1 and CDR2: MGHRA and YSYEKL. The V and J ends lost 2 bases and 5 bases, in that order; junction bases with no gene match: 10. CDR3 protein: CASSQTGRDRRYGYTF. In DNA form, the CDR3 reads TGCGCCAGCAGCCAAACCGGCCGGGACAGGAGGTATGGCTACACCTTC.

V usage is TRBV5-1 and J usage is TRBJ2-1, with 7 bases aligning to TRBD1. The CDR3 loop spans 15 amino acids. The germline V gene has CDR1 SGHRS and CDR2 YFSETQ. After removal of 5 bases from V and 1 base from J, the junction contained 6 bases not matched to a gene. The CDR3 here is CASSSDRVSYNEQFF. DNA for the CDR3: TGCGCCAGCAGTTCTGACAGGGTTTCCTACAATGAGCAGTTCTTC.

The chain is built from TRBV18 and TRBJ1-4, with 7 bases identical to TRBD1. Germline values: CDR1 KGHSH, CDR2 LQKENI. V dropped 5 bases and J dropped 5; count of bases not matched to a gene: 11. The CDR3 spans 16 residues. The CDR3 DNA follows: TGTGCCAGCTCATCGAAAAGACAGGGCACAAATGAAAAACTGTTTTTT. Its protein is CASSSKRQGTNEKLFF.

The table lists this clone with a few counts. The CDR3 is CASSSFLTGAINYGYTF. CDR3 coding DNA: TGTGCCAGCAGTTCATTCCTAACAGGGGCCATAAACTATGGCTACACCTTC. The chain recombines TRBV27 with TRBJ1-2, with 7 bases matching TRBD1. J gave up 2 bases and V 4 bases, and 13 bases lay outside the gene matches. Germline-derived CDR1 and CDR2 are MNHEY and SMNVEV (reference sequence). This CDR3 contains 17 residues.

V is TRBV6-5 and J is TRBJ1-1, with TRBD1 matching over 7 bases. V gave up 5 bases and J gave up 5 bases; unmatched junction bases: 5. CDR3 length: 13 amino acids. The germline V gene encodes CDR1 MNHEY and CDR2 SVGAGI. Written as DNA, the CDR3 is TGTGCCAGCAGTAGGGGACAGCTTACTGAAGCTTTCTTT. Encoded protein: CASSRGQLTEAFF.

V and J are TRBV5-1 and TRBJ2-7; 16 nucleotides line up with TRBD2. Germline trimming cut 3 bases from V and 3 bases from J; bases unmatched to any gene: 12. Germline CDR1 is SGHRS and CDR2 is YFSETQ. The CDR3 has 19 residues. The CDR3 here is CASSSWVGLAGGTDYEQYF. The CDR3 DNA follows: TGCGCCAGCAGCTCCTGGGTGGGACTAGCGGGGGGGACGGACTACGAGCAGTACTTC.

The chain employs TRBV5-6 and TRBJ1-4; D unresolved. The CDR3 is 13 amino acids. CDR1 and CDR2 from the germline V gene are SGHDT and YYEEEE. Trimming removed 3 bases from V and 0 bases from J, with 3 bases in between. The CDR3 region has the DNA TGTGCCAGCAGCTCCGCAACTAATGAAAAACTGTTTTTT. Its protein product is CASSSATNEKLFF.

This sequence joins TRBV30 and TRBJ1-1; D not certain. The V and J ends lost 2 bases and 4 bases respectively, with 8 bases between them. The CDR3 is made up of 12 amino acids. Germline V gives CDR1 GTSNPN, CDR2 SVGIG (reference sequence). The CDR3: CAWSLPVTEAFF. CDR3 DNA: TGTGCCTGGAGTCTCCCGGTCACTGAAGCTTTCTTT.

The chain joins TRBV4-1 to TRBJ2-3, with D perhaps matching TRBD1 (6 bases). The CDR3 consists of 16 residues. V was shortened by 2 bases and J by 4 bases, with 16 bases between the two germline ends. CDR1 MGHRA and CDR2 YSYEKL come from the germline V gene. The DNA for the CDR3 is TGCGCCAGCAGCCAACGACAGGTCTTTGGGGCAGATACGCAGTATTTT. As protein: CASSQRQVFGADTQYF.

The chain is built from TRBV4-1 and TRBJ1-1; D not resolved. The CDR3 extends over 14 amino acids. Trimming cost V 4 bases and J 1 base, with 10 bases left between them. Germline V lookup: CDR1 MGHRA, CDR2 YSYEKL. CDR3 nucleotide sequence: TGCGCCAGCAGCCTGCTTGGAGGGAACACTGAAGCTTTCTTT. Protein product: CASSLLGGNTEAFF.

This chain connects TRBV12-3 or TRBV12-4 to TRBJ1-1, with 8 bases that match TRBD1. The CDR3 spans 12 residues. Trimming took 5 bases from V and 11 from J; bases not matched to a gene: 7. The CDR3 loop reads CASSPDRGRAFF. The CDR3 DNA reads as TGTGCCAGCAGTCCCGACAGGGGTAGGGCTTTCTTT.

Worth noting for this clone: The same CDR3 also results from other DNA sequences found in this sample. The chain couples TRBV6-5 to TRBJ1-2, with 9 bases aligning to TRBD1. From germline, CDR1 is MNHEY and CDR2 SVGAGI. This CDR3 is 14 amino acids long. The J segment lost 4 bases and the V segment lost 5 bases, leaving 5 bases of the junction unmatched. CDR3 DNA: TGTGCCAGCAGTCCAACAGGGGGCAGCTATGGCTACACCTTC. It codes for CASSPTGGSYGYTF.

The sample holds a few counts of this clone. The J gene is TRBJ1-1, the V gene TRBV5-5; 8 positions agree with TRBD1. J lost 1 base, V lost 4 bases, and 3 bases had no gene match. The germline V gene encodes CDR1 SGHKS and CDR2 YYEKEE (reference sequence). CDR3 length: 14 residues. The CDR3 nucleotides read TGTGCCAGCAGCCCCGGGACAGGGAACACTGAAGCTTTCTTT. The encoded protein is CASSPGTGNTEAFF.

This clone turned up a few times. This chain links TRBV5-1 with TRBJ2-3; D is ambiguous. CDR1 is SGHRS, CDR2 YFSETQ, per germline. CDR3 length: 16 residues. V dropped 0 bases and J dropped 2 bases, with 13 bases sitting between them. This CDR3 reads CASSLEAGRFTDTQYF. In DNA form, the CDR3 reads TGCGCCAGCAGCTTGGAAGCAGGTCGTTTCACAGATACGCAGTATTTT.

V gene TRBV4-2 combines with J gene TRBJ1-1, with D perhaps TRBD1 (6 bases). The length of the CDR3 is 17 residues. The germline CDR1 and CDR2 sequences are LGHNA and YNFKEQ. V was shortened by 4 bases and J by 0 bases, with 18 bases between the two germline ends. CDR3 nucleotides: TGTGCCAGCAGCCCTCCACAGGGTCCCCACTTGAACACTGAAGCTTTCTTT. Translating it yields CASSPPQGPHLNTEAFF.

The rearrangement joins TRBV4-1 to TRBJ2-1, with 11 bases fitting TRBD2. CDR3 length: 20 residues. V lost 1 base to trimming and J lost 0 bases; unmatched junction nucleotides: 11. CDR1 and CDR2 (germline): MGHRA, YSYEKL. CDR3 sequence: CASSQGSGSGGESSYNEQFF. In DNA, the CDR3 is TGCGCCAGCAGCCAAGGATCGGGTAGCGGGGGGGAAAGCTCCTACAATGAGCAGTTCTTC.

The V call is TRBV6-1, the J call TRBJ1-1; TRBD1 agrees at 9 bases. Unmatched junction bases numbered 5, after V lost 2 bases and J lost 10 bases. Germline V gene sequence: CDR1 MNHNS, CDR2 SASEGT. The CDR3 spans 13 residues. The CDR3 DNA is TGTGCCAGCAGTGAAATACAGACAGGGGGAGCTTTCTTT. Its protein is CASSEIQTGGAFF.

The V call is TRBV2, the J call TRBJ1-5; a possible D gene is TRBD1 (6 bases). This CDR3 region has 14 residues. Germline values: CDR1 SNHLY, CDR2 FYNNEI. V was trimmed by 1 base and J by 2 bases, leaving 6 bases between them. The CDR3 nucleotides read TGTGCCAGCAGTGAAGGGACAGGCAATCAGCCCCAGCATTTT. Translating it yields CASSEGTGNQPQHF. Variable domain in full (rest from reference TRBV2 and TRBJ1-5): EPEVTQTPSHQVTQMGQEVILRCVPISNHLYFYWYRQILGQKVEFLVSFYNNEISEKSEIFDDQFSVERPDGSNFTLKIRSTKLEDSAMYFCASSEGTGNQPQHFGDGTRLSIL.

This clone has ten or more counts. The chain joins TRBV9 to TRBJ2-1; D might be TRBD2 (7 bases). V was cut by 3 bases and J by 0 bases, with 10 bases left in between. CDR1 and CDR2 (germline): SGDLS, YYNGEE. The CDR3 covers 15 residues. CDR3 protein: CASSEGGDSYNEQFF. Written as DNA, the CDR3 is TGTGCCAGCAGCGAAGGGGGGGACTCCTACAATGAGCAGTTCTTC.

The rearrangement uses TRBV7-8 and TRBJ1-1, with 8 bases lining up with TRBD1. CDR1 and CDR2 (germline): SGHVS, FQNEAQ. CDR3 length: 18 residues. Unmatched junction bases numbered 11, after V lost 2 bases and J lost 0 bases. CDR3 protein: CASSLRQGLLVLNTEAFF. CDR3 coding DNA: TGTGCCAGCAGCTTACGACAGGGGTTGCTTGTGTTGAACACTGAAGCTTTCTTT.